The 4 T cell receptor beta chains below all came from one sample that was sequenced in a study of CD8 T cells in ankylosing spondylitis. Study findings and constraints: What appeared characteristic of ankylosing spondylitis blood was a TCR beta motif of eight highly homologous variants.

TCRdb recomputed calls from the 5' RACE reads with MiXCR, one row per CDR3 protein. The sample lists under 450,000 distinct CDR3 sequences; 17% were seen once. These receptors' targets are unknown. Input material: blood, either unsorted or a sorted T cell fraction (not recorded which). These TCRs come from a male donor with ankylosing spondylitis.

The chain uses TRBV3-1 and TRBJ1-1, with 7 nucleotides matching TRBD1. Germline-derived CDR1 and CDR2 are LGHDT and YNNKEL (reference sequence). Trimming removed 6 bases from V and 3 bases from J; junction bases left unmatched: 7. The CDR3 has 14 residues. The CDR3 sequence is CASSWGQFDTEAFF. DNA of the CDR3: TGTGCCAGCAGTTGGGGACAGTTCGACACTGAAGCTTTCTTT. Full variable domain (outside the CDR3, taken from reference TRBV3-1 and TRBJ1-1): DTAVSQTPKYLVTQMGNDKSIKCEQNLGHDTMYWYKQDSKKFLKIMFSYNNKELIINETVPNRFSPKSPDKAHLNLHINSLELGDSAVYFCASSWGQFDTEAFFGQGTRLTVV.

This clonotype was found many times. The CDR3 nucleotides read TGCAGCGTTGAGCCTTGGCGTCCAATCAGACGGGAGTACGAGCAGTACTTC. It specifies CSVEPWRPIRREYEQYF. The V gene is TRBV29-1, the J gene TRBJ2-7; D might be TRBD2 (6 bases). Trimming shortened V by 3 bases and J by 4 bases, and 25 bases separated the two germline ends. The germline V gene encodes CDR1 SQVTM and CDR2 ANQGSEA. This CDR3 is built from 17 residues.

This sequence joins TRBV13 and TRBJ2-5; D is possibly TRBD1 (5 bases). Trimming shortened V by 5 bases and J by 2 bases, and 12 bases separated the two germline ends. The CDR3 spans 14 residues. From germline, CDR1 is PRHDT and CDR2 FYEKMQ (reference sequence). The CDR3 here is CASSPLRAQETQYF. CDR3 bases: TGTGCCAGCAGCCCCCTCAGGGCGCAAGAGACCCAGTACTTC.

V gene TRBV6-2 or TRBV6-3 combines with J gene TRBJ1-1; tentative D call: TRBD1 (6 bases). CDR1 and CDR2 (germline): MNHEY, SVGEGT. The V gene lost 7 bases and the J gene lost 6 bases, with 18 bases spanning the gap. CDR3 length: 14 amino acids. The CDR3 reads CASIFGGGPPEAFF. DNA of the CDR3: TGTGCCAGCATTTTTGGGGGCGGGCCGCCTGAAGCTTTCTTT.